Following are 16 T cell receptor beta chains from one sample sequenced in a study of T cell changes during pregnancy in multiple sclerosis. Profiling relied on immunoSEQ multiplex PCR, and the TCRdb table lists in-frame clones only, not all of them. Among around 92,000 clones listed, roughly 93% were seen once. The material sequenced was peripheral blood, taken in the third trimester of pregnancy. Source of these receptors: a female donor with multiple sclerosis, enrolled in a pregnancy study.

The CDR3 nucleotides are TGTGCCAGCAGCTTAGGGGCAGACTATGGCTACACCTTC. Translated, it gives CASSLGADYGYTF. This chain links TRBV7-9 with TRBJ1-2; D ambiguous. There are 13 residues in the CDR3. Looked up from germline, CDR1 is SEHNR and CDR2 is FQNEAQ (reference sequence). V was cut by 1 base and J by 3 bases, with 6 bases left in between.

J is TRBJ2-7 and V is TRBV4-1; 10 bases align to TRBD2. This CDR3 comprises 13 residues. The junction had 7 bases not matched to a gene; V was cut back by 8 bases and J by 6 bases. The germline V gene encodes CDR1 MGHRA and CDR2 YSYEKL. CDR3 sequence reads: CASSLAGGPEQYF. The CDR3 DNA follows: TGCGCCAGCTCCTTAGCGGGAGGCCCCGAGCAGTACTTC.

The rearrangement links TRBV6-1 to TRBJ2-2; TRBD1 is a possible D gene (6 bases). Germline V gene sequence: CDR1 MNHNS, CDR2 SASEGT. The CDR3 totals 18 residues. Trimming removed 0 bases at V and 1 base at J, with 15 bases between. The CDR3 DNA reads as TGTGCCAGCAGTGAAGCACGGACAGCTCGAATGAACACCGGGGAGCTGTTTTTT. Its protein is CASSEARTARMNTGELFF.

The count of this clone is one. This sequence joins TRBV5-1 and TRBJ1-3, with unresolved D. This CDR3 region has 15 residues. The V gene lost 1 base and the J gene lost 0 bases, with 8 bases spanning the gap. Germline assignment: CDR1 SGHRS and CDR2 YFSETQ. DNA for the CDR3: TGCGCCAGCAGCTTGAACGGGAACTCTGGAAACACCATATATTTT. Translation: CASSLNGNSGNTIYF. The full variable domain, in which reference TRBV5-1 and TRBJ1-3 provide the parts outside the CDR3, is KAGVTQTPRYLIKTRGQQVTLSCSPISGHRSVSWYQQTPGQGLQFLFEYFSETQRNKGNFPGRFSGRQFSNSRSEMNVSTLELGDSALYLCASSLNGNSGNTIYFGEGSWLTVV.

This sequence joins TRBV15 and TRBJ1-1; 7 positions agree with TRBD1. The CDR3 sequence is 14 residues long. Germline CDR1 is LNHNV and CDR2 is YYDKDF (reference sequence). With 3 bases clipped from V and 11 bases from J, the junction kept 12 bases outside the gene matches. The CDR3 coding sequence is TGTGCCACCAGCAGTCCTTACGACAGGGTCGGGGCTTTCTTT. Translated: CATSSPYDRVGAFF.

This chain joins TRBV29-1 and TRBJ2-1; the D gene is possibly TRBD2 (5 bases). The V gene's germline CDR1 is SQVTM and CDR2 ANQGSEA. Deletions cut 5 bases from V and 7 bases from J, with 15 bases between. The CDR3 contains 13 residues. As DNA, the CDR3 is TGCAGCGTTTTCGGGGTATCGGGGAATGAGCAGTTCTTC. Its protein is CSVFGVSGNEQFF.

V and J are TRBV27 and TRBJ1-2, with D possibly being TRBD1 (6 bases). Germline lookup yields CDR1 MNHEY and CDR2 SMNVEV (reference sequence). The V end was cut by 3 bases, the J end by 4 bases, with 12 bases between. CDR3 length equals 14 residues. For the CDR3, the DNA is TGTGCCAGCAGTTTTTCCGGGGGGCCCTATGGCTACACCTTC. Translation gives CASSFSGGPYGYTF.

The genes are TRBV6-1 and TRBJ2-7, with D hard to call. Deletions cut 0 bases from V and 2 bases from J, with 11 bases between. CDR3 length: 15 residues. Germline assignment: CDR1 MNHNS and CDR2 SASEGT. CDR3 coding DNA: TGTGCCAGCAGTGAAGCGCTTATTGCAGCCTACGAGCAGTACTTC. Translating it yields CASSEALIAAYEQYF.

The chain recombines TRBV5-4 with TRBJ2-3; the D gene is possibly TRBD2 (6 bases). The CDR3 is 17 residues long. Per the germline V gene, CDR1 is SGHNT and CDR2 is YYREEE (reference sequence). Deletions cut 0 bases from V and 0 bases from J, with 14 bases between. The CDR3 loop reads CASSLELAAGSTDTQYF. CDR3 coding DNA: TGTGCCAGCAGCTTGGAACTTGCGGCGGGGAGCACAGATACGCAGTATTTT.

V usage is TRBV5-1 and J usage is TRBJ2-7; the match to TRBD2 covers 11 bases. With V trimmed by 4 bases and J by 3 bases, 12 bases remained unmatched. This CDR3 has 17 residues. CDR1 SGHRS and CDR2 YFSETQ come from the germline V gene. The chain's CDR3 is CASSLAGGRLGDYEQYF. As DNA, the CDR3 is TGCGCCAGCAGCCTAGCGGGGGGCCGGCTGGGGGACTACGAGCAGTACTTC.

V and J are TRBV7-9 and TRBJ2-2; D gene unclear. The germline V gene has CDR1 SEHNR and CDR2 FQNEAQ (reference sequence). With 1 base removed from V and 4 bases from J, the gap between germline ends came to 10 bases. CDR3 length: 15 residues. The CDR3 DNA follows: TGTGCCAGCAGCTTAGGGCAGGATTTCACCGGGGAGCTGTTTTTT. Protein sequence: CASSLGQDFTGELFF.

The chain uses TRBV5-3 and TRBJ1-2, with 9 bases matching TRBD1. TRBV5-3 is an ORF, and what it does is uncertain. CDR3 length: 16 amino acids. V dropped 4 bases and J dropped 2; count of bases not matched to a gene: 9. The CDR3 here is CARSDTRDRVNYGYTF. The DNA for the CDR3 is TGTGCCAGAAGCGATACCCGGGACAGGGTAAACTATGGCTACACCTTC.

The chain employs TRBV5-5 and TRBJ1-1; D uncertain. V was cut by 0 bases and J by 4 bases, with 16 bases left in between. The CDR3 contains 16 residues. CDR1 and CDR2 from the germline V gene are SGHKS and YYEKEE (reference sequence). DNA for the CDR3: TGTGCCAGCAGCTTGGCCCCGGGAGGGTTTAGCACTGAAGCTTTCTTT. Encoded protein: CASSLAPGGFSTEAFF.

The rearrangement links TRBV19 to TRBJ2-1, with unresolved D. This CDR3 is 11 amino acids long. Per the germline V gene, CDR1 is LNHDA and CDR2 is SQIVND (reference sequence). The V end lost 5 bases, the J end lost 12 bases, and 11 bases lay between the germline ends. In DNA form, the CDR3 reads TGTGCCAGTAGTCCGGGTCACCGGCAGTTCTTC. Translation gives CASSPGHRQFF.

V and J are TRBV5-4 and TRBJ2-1; 7 bases line up with TRBD2. Losses at the gene ends were 4 bases for V and 2 bases for J; bases not matched to a gene: 6. The V gene's germline CDR1 is SGHNT and CDR2 YYREEE (reference sequence). CDR3 length: 15 amino acids. CDR3 sequence (DNA): TGTGCCAGCAGCCCTGGGACTATCGCCTACAATGAGCAGTTCTTC. Translation gives CASSPGTIAYNEQFF.

J is TRBJ2-3 and V is TRBV9; the match to TRBD1 covers 8 bases. CDR1 and CDR2 from the germline V gene are SGDLS and YYNGEE. The ends lost 3 bases at V and 5 bases at J; junction bases unmatched: 17. The CDR3 totals 18 residues. CDR3 sequence (DNA): TGTGCCAGCAGCGGCATTCGGGGGAGGACAGGGAAGAAAGATACGCAGTATTTT. Its translation: CASSGIRGRTGKKDTQYF.